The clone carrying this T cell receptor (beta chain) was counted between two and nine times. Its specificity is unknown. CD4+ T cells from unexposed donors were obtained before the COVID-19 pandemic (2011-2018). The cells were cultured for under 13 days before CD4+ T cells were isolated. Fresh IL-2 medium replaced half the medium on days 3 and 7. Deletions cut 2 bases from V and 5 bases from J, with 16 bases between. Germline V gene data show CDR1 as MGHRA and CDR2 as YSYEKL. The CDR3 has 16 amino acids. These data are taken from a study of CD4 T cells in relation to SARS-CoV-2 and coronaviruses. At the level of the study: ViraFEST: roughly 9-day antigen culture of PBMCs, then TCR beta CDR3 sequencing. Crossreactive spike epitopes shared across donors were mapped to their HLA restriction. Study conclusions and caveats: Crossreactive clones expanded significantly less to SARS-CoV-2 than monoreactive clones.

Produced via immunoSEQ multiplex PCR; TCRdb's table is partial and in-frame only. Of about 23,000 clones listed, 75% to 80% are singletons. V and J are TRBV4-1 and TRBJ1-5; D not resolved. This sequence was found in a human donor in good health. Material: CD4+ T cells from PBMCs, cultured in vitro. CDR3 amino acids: CASSQSNLEGHQPQHF. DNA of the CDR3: TGCGCCAGCAGCCAATCTAACTTGGAGGGTCATCAGCCCCAGCATTTT.